This T cell receptor beta chain is from a study of T cells in Graves' hyperthyroidism and ophthalmopathy. V dropped 3 bases and J dropped 4 bases, with 10 bases sitting between them. Germline V gives CDR1 LGHNT, CDR2 FRNRAP. The CDR3 sequence is 14 residues long. This clonotype has at least ten counts. Amplified TCR beta CDR3 regions came from RNA transcripts. A first-round RT-PCR of the TCR CDR3 used the HTBI primer set. TCRdb ran MiXCR on the multiplex PCR reads and lists one entry per CDR3 protein. The table records 700,000 to 850,000 distinct CDR3 sequences, about 35% of them present only once. The clonotype originates from a woman aged 40-49 years with Graves' hyperthyroidism. The V gene is TRBV12-5, the J gene TRBJ1-5; D ambiguous. The sample taken for sequencing was blood. Written as DNA, the CDR3 is TGTGCTAGTGGTTTAGGAGGAGAGAATCAGCCCCAGCATTTT. Protein: CASGLGGENQPQHF.